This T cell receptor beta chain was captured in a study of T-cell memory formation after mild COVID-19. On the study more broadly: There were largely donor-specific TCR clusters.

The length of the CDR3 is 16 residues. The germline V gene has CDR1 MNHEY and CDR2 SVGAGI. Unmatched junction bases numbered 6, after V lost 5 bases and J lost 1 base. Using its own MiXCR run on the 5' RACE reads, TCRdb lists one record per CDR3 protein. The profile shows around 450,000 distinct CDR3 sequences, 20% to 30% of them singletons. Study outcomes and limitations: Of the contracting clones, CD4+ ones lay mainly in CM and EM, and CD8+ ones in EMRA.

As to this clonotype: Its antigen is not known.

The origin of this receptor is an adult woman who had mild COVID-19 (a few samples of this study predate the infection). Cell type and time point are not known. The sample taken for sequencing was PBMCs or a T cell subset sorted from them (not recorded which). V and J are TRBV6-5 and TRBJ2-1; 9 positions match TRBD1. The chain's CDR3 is CASSEPGTGSYNEQFF. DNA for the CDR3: TGTGCCAGCAGTGAACCTGGGACAGGGTCCTACAATGAGCAGTTCTTC.